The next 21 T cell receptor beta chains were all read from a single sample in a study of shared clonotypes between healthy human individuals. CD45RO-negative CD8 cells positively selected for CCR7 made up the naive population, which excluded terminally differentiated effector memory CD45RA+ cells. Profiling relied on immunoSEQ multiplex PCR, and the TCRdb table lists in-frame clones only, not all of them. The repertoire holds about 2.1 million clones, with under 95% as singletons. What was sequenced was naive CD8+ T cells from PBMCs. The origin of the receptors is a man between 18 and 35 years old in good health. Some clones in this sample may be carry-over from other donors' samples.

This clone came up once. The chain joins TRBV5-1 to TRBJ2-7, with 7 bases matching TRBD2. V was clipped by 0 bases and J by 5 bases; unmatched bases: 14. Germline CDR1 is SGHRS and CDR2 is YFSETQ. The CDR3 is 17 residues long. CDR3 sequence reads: CASSLEASGLRVHEQYF. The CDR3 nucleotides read TGCGCCAGCAGCTTGGAGGCTAGCGGCCTAAGGGTCCACGAGCAGTACTTC.

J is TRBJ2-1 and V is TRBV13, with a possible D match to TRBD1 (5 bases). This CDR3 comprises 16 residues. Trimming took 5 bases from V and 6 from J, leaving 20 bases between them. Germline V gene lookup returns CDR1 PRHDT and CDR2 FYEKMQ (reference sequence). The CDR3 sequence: CASSTQGLLKGNEQFF. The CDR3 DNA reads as TGTGCCAGCAGCACCCAGGGCCTCTTAAAGGGCAATGAGCAGTTCTTC.

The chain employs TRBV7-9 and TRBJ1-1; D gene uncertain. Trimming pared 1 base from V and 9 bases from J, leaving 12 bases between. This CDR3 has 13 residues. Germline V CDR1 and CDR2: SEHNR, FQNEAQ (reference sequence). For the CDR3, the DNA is TGTGCCAGCAGCTTAGGAGGTCAAAGTCAAGCTTTCTTT. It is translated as CASSLGGQSQAFF.

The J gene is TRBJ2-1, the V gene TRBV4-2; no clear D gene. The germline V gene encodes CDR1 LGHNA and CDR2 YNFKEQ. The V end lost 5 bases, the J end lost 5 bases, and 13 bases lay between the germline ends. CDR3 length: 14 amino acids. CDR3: CASSYGLGDNEQFF. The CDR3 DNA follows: TGTGCCAGCAGCTATGGCCTTGGGGACAATGAGCAGTTCTTC.

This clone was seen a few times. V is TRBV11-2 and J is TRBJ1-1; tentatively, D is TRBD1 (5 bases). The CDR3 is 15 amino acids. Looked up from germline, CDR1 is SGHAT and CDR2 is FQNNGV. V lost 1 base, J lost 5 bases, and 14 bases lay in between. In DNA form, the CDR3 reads TGTGCCAGCAGCTTAGTGCGAGGGGTGGGGACTGAAGCTTTCTTT. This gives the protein CASSLVRGVGTEAFF.

Written as DNA, the CDR3 is TGTGCCAGCACAGGCGCGGACAGCTATGGCTACACCTTC. The encoded protein is CASTGADSYGYTF. The rearrangement links TRBV2 to TRBJ1-2, with a tentative D call TRBD1 (6 bases). Per germline, CDR1 SNHLY and CDR2 FYNNEI. This CDR3 contains 13 residues. The germline V and J ends were trimmed by 7 bases and 4 bases, with 13 bases remaining between them.

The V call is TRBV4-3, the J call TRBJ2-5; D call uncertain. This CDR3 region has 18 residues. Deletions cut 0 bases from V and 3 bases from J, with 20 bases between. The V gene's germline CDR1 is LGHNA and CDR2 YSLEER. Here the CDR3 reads CASSQEGPGWEGEETQYF. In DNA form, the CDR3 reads TGCGCCAGCAGCCAAGAAGGGCCGGGCTGGGAAGGAGAAGAGACCCAGTACTTC.

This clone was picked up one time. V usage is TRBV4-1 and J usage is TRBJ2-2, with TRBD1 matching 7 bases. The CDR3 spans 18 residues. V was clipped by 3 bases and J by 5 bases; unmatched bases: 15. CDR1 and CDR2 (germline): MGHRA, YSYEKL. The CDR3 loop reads CASSQVRIGTARTGELFF. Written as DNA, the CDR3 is TGCGCCAGCAGCCAGGTACGGATCGGGACAGCCAGGACCGGGGAGCTGTTTTTT.

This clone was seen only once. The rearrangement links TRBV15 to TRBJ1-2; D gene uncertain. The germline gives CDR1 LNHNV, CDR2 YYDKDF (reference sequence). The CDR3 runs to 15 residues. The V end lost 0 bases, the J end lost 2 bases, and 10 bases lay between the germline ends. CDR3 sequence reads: CATSRDLTSNYGYTF. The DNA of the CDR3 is TGTGCCACCAGCAGAGATCTGACCAGCAACTATGGCTACACCTTC. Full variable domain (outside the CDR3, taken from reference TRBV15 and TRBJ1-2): DAMVIQNPRYQVTQFGKPVTLSCSQTLNHNVMYWYQQKSSQAPKLLFHYYDKDFNNEADTPDNFQSRRPNTSFCFLDIRSPGLGDTAMYLCATSRDLTSNYGYTFGSGTRLTVV.

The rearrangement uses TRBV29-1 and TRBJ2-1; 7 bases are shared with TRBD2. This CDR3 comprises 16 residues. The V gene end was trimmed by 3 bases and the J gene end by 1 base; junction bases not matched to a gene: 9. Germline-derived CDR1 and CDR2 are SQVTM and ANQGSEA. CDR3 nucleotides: TGCAGCGTTGAGGGGGTGCGGGAGAGATCCTACAATGAGCAGTTCTTC. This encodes CSVEGVRERSYNEQFF.

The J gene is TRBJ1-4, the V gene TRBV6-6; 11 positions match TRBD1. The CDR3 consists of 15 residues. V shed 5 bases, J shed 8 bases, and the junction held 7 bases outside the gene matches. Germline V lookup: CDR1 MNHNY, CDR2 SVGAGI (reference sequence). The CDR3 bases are TGTGCCAGCAGTGGAGGGACAGGGGGGCGCGAAAAACTGTTTTTT. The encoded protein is CASSGGTGGREKLFF.

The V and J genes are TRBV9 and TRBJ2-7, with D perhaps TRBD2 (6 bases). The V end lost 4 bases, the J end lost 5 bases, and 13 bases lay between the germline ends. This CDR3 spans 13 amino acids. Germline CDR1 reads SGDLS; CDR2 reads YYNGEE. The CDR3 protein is CASSPRGLDEQYF. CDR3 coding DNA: TGTGCCAGCAGCCCCCGGGGGTTAGACGAGCAGTACTTC.

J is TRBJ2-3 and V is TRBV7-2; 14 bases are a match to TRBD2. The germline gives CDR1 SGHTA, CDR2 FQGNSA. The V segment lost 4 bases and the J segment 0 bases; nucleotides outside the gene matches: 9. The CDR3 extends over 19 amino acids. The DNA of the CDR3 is TGTGCCAGCAGCTCCAGGACTAGCGGGAGGCTCGTTAGCACAGATACGCAGTATTTT. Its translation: CASSSRTSGRLVSTDTQYF.

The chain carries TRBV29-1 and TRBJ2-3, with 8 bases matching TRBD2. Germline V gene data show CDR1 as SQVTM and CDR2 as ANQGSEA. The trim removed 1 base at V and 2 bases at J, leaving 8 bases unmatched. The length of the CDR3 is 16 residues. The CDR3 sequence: CSVEGLTSGITDTQYF. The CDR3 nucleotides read TGCAGCGTTGAAGGCCTAACTAGCGGCATCACAGATACGCAGTATTTT.

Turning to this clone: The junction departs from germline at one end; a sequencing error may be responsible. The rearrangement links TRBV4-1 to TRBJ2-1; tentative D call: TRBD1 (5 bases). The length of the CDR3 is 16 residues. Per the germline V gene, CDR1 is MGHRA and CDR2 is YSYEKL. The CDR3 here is CVSTRTPQVWGNEQFF. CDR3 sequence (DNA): TGCGTCAGCACCAGGACACCACAGGTTTGGGGCAATGAGCAGTTCTTC.

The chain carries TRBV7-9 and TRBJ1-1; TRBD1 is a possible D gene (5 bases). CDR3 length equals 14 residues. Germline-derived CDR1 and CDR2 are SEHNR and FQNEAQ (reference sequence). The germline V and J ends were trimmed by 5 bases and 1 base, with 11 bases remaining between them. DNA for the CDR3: TGTGCCAGCAGCATCGAGACAGAGAACACTGAAGCTTTCTTT. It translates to CASSIETENTEAFF.

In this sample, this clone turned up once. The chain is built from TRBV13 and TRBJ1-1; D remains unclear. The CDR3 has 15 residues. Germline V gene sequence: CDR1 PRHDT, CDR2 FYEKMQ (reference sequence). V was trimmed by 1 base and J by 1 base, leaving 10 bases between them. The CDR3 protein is CASSLARDANTEAFF. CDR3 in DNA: TGTGCCAGCAGCTTAGCTAGGGATGCGAACACTGAAGCTTTCTTT.

CDR3 protein: CASSGKGTDDYNEQFF. The CDR3 coding sequence is TGTGCCAGCAGCGGAAAGGGGACAGACGATTACAATGAGCAGTTCTTC. This sequence joins TRBV9 and TRBJ2-1; 7 bases map to TRBD1. The J segment lost 4 bases and the V segment lost 3 bases, leaving 10 bases of the junction unmatched. CDR1 is SGDLS, CDR2 YYNGEE, per germline. The CDR3 totals 16 residues.

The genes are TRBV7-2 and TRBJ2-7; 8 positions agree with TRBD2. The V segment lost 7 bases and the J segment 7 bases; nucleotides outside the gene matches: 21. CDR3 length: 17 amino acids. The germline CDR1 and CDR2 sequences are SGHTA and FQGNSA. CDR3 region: CASNSPREGTKTSEQYF. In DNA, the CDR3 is TGTGCCAGCAACTCCCCACGGGAGGGGACAAAAACTTCTGAGCAGTACTTC.

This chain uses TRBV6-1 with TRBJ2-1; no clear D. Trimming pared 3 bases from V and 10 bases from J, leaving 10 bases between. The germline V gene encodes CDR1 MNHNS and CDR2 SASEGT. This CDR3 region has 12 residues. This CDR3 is CASSDEPLEQFF. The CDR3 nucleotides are TGTGCCAGCAGTGACGAACCATTAGAGCAGTTCTTC.

Here the CDR3 reads CASKNGRGAETQYF. The CDR3 nucleotides are TGTGCCAGCAAGAACGGCAGGGGCGCGGAGACCCAGTACTTC. The chain carries TRBV7-6 and TRBJ2-5, with D possibly TRBD1 on 6 matching bases. Looked up from germline, CDR1 is SGHVS and CDR2 is FNYEAQ. The CDR3 extends over 14 amino acids. V lost 7 bases and J 5 bases, leaving 17 bases between the germline ends.